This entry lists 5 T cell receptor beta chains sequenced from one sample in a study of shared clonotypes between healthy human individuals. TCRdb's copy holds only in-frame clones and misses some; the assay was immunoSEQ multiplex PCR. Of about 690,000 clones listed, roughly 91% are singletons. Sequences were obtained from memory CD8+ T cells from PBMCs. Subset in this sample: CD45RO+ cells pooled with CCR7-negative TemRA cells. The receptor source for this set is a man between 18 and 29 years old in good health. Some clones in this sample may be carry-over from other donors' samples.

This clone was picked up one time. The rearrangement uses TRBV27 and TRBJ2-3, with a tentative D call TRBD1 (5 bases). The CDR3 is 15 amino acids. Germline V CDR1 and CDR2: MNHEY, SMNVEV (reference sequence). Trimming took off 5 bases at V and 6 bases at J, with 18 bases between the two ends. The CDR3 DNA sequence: TGTGCCAGCAGTCCCGGACACCCTTCTTGGGATACGCAGTATTTT. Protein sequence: CASSPGHPSWDTQYF.

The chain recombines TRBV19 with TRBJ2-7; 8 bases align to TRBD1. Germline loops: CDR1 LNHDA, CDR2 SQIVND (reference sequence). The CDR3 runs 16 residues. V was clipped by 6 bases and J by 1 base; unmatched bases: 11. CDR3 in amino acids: CASSDRTGHTSYEQYF. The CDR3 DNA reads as TGTGCCAGTAGCGATCGGACAGGGCACACTTCCTACGAGCAGTACTTC.

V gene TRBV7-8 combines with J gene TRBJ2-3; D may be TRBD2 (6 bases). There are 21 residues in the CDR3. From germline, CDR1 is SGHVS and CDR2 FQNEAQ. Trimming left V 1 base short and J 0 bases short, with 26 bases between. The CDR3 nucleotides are TGTGCCAGCAGCTTAGTGGGGCGCGAAATGAGGGACTGGCTTAGCACAGATACGCAGTATTTT. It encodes CASSLVGREMRDWLSTDTQYF.

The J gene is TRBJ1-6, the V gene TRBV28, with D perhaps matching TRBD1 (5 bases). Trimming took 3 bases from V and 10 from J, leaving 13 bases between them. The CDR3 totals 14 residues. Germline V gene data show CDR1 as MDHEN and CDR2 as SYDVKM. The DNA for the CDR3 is TGTGCCAGCAGTTTCCCCCAGGGTGGCTCACCCCTCCACTTT. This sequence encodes CASSFPQGGSPLHF. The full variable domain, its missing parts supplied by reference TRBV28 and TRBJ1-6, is DVKVTQSSRYLVKRTGEKVFLECVQDMDHENMFWYRQDPGLGLRLIYFSYDVKMKEKGDIPEGYSVSREKKERFSLILESASTNQTSMYLCASSFPQGGSPLHFGNGTRLTVT.

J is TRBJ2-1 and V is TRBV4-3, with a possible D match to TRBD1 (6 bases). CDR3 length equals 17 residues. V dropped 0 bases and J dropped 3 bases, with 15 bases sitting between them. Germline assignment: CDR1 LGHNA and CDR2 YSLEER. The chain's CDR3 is CASSQDSAGAYYNEQFF. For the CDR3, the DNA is TGCGCCAGCAGCCAAGATTCTGCAGGGGCGTACTACAATGAGCAGTTCTTC.